Listed here are 24 T cell receptor beta chains from one sample, sequenced in a study of blood T cell repertoires in COVID-19. TCRdb's table, derived via immunoSEQ multiplex PCR, lists solely in-frame clones and lacks some. Among 55,000 to 70,000 clones, around 87% were seen once, and the ten largest hold less than 8%. Sequencing used peripheral blood. The source of these receptors is a man aged 55-75 years with acute or convalescent COVID-19.

The chain carries TRBV6-2 or TRBV6-3 and TRBJ2-3, with D possibly TRBD2 on 5 matching bases. Trimming stripped 3 bases from V and 2 bases from J, with 21 bases between. This CDR3 spans 18 amino acids. The germline gives CDR1 MNHEY, CDR2 SVGEGT. The CDR3 loop is CASSYNPIRTRDTDTQYF. As DNA, the CDR3 is TGTGCCAGCAGTTATAACCCTATCCGGACTCGTGACACAGATACGCAGTATTTT.

The chain joins TRBV5-4 to TRBJ2-7, with TRBD2 matching over 8 bases. J lost 2 bases, V lost 4 bases, and 8 bases had no gene match. The CDR3 contains 15 residues. Germline loops: CDR1 SGHNT, CDR2 YYREEE (reference sequence). CDR3 sequence (DNA): TGTGCCAGCAGCGGGGACGGGAGGGTGGCCTACGAGCAGTACTTC. It encodes CASSGDGRVAYEQYF.

The rearrangement links TRBV30 to TRBJ1-1; 9 bases map to TRBD1. Per germline, CDR1 GTSNPN and CDR2 SVGIG (reference sequence). Germline trimming cut 3 bases from V and 0 bases from J; bases unmatched to any gene: 2. The CDR3 is 14 amino acids. The CDR3 spells CAWSRDRVNTEAFF. In DNA form, the CDR3 reads TGTGCCTGGAGCCGGGACAGGGTGAACACTGAAGCTTTCTTT. Variable domain in full (rest from reference TRBV30 and TRBJ1-1): SQTIHQWPATLVQPVGSPLSLECTVEGTSNPNLYWYRQAAGRGLQLLFYSVGIGQISSEVPQNLSASRPQDRQFILSSKKLLLSDSGFYLCAWSRDRVNTEAFFGQGTRLTVV.

The chain couples TRBV11-2 to TRBJ1-2; 7 bases are a match to TRBD1. V gave up 4 bases and J gave up 5 bases; unmatched junction bases: 10. CDR3 length: 15 residues. In germline, CDR1 is SGHAT, CDR2 FQNNGV. CDR3 loop: CASSSLWRGQYGYTF. The CDR3 DNA sequence: TGTGCCAGCAGCTCCCTCTGGAGGGGGCAGTATGGCTACACCTTC.

The CDR3 protein is CASSLSRGTEAFF. CDR3 in DNA: TGTGCCAGCAGCTTAAGTAGGGGCACTGAAGCTTTCTTT. This chain uses TRBV7-8 with TRBJ1-1; a possible D gene is TRBD1 (5 bases). Per the germline V gene, CDR1 is SGHVS and CDR2 is FQNEAQ. This CDR3 region has 13 residues. Trimming pared 2 bases from V and 4 bases from J, leaving 8 bases between.

V gene TRBV21-1 combines with J gene TRBJ2-7; the listed D gene, TRBD2, was not tested against the DNA. TRBV21-1 is flagged as a pseudogene. The CDR3 has 15 residues. This chain's CDR3 is CASSKALWRPREQYF. As DNA, the CDR3 is TGTGCCAGCAGCAAAGCGTTATGGCGGCCCCGCGAGCAGTACTTC.

The chain uses TRBV7-9 and TRBJ2-1; D gene ambiguous. The CDR3 spans 14 residues. The germline V gene encodes CDR1 SEHNR and CDR2 FQNEAQ (reference sequence). The V end was cut by 1 base, the J end by 6 bases, with 10 bases between. CDR3: CASSLVIQFNEQFF. For the CDR3, the DNA is TGTGCCAGCAGCTTAGTAATCCAGTTCAATGAGCAGTTCTTC.

The rearrangement links TRBV30 to TRBJ2-5; 9 positions match TRBD1. V was pared by 2 bases and J by 2 bases, with 6 bases of the junction left unmatched. Germline loops: CDR1 GTSNPN, CDR2 SVGIG (reference sequence). The CDR3 contains 15 residues. The CDR3 DNA reads as TGTGCCTGGAGTTCGGGACAGGGCCGGCAAGAGACCCAGTACTTC. This encodes CAWSSGQGRQETQYF.

The chain recombines TRBV9 with TRBJ2-3, with a weak D call TRBD2 (6 bases). V shed 0 bases and J shed 4 bases, with 6 bases lying between them. The length of the CDR3 is 13 residues. Germline V gives CDR1 SGDLS, CDR2 YYNGEE. CDR3 loop: CASSVGLADTQYF. In DNA form, the CDR3 reads TGTGCCAGCAGCGTAGGACTAGCAGATACGCAGTATTTT.

The chain couples TRBV10-3 to TRBJ2-1, with TRBD1 as a possible D gene (6 bases). The V and J ends lost 1 base and 5 bases respectively, with 9 bases between them. CDR1 and CDR2 (germline): ENHRY, SYGVKD. The CDR3 spans 14 residues. The CDR3 reads CAISEFRQDNEQFF. DNA of the CDR3: TGTGCCATCAGTGAGTTTAGACAGGACAATGAGCAGTTCTTC.

The chain carries TRBV19 and TRBJ2-7, with 8 bases identical to TRBD2. V was pared by 8 bases and J by 4 bases, with 10 bases of the junction left unmatched. Germline V gene data show CDR1 as LNHDA and CDR2 as SQIVND (reference sequence). This CDR3 has 14 amino acids. The CDR3 protein is CASATAGGRYEQYF. The CDR3, as DNA: TGTGCCAGTGCTACGGCGGGGGGCAGGTACGAGCAGTACTTC.

J is TRBJ1-1 and V is TRBV6-5; 8 bases line up with TRBD1. Germline V gene lookup returns CDR1 MNHEY and CDR2 SVGAGI. V lost 7 bases, J lost 3 bases, and 7 bases stayed unmatched. This CDR3 region has 14 residues. CDR3 loop: CASNARDRYTEAFF. The CDR3 region has the DNA TGTGCCAGCAACGCCCGGGACAGGTACACTGAAGCTTTCTTT.

The genes are TRBV9 and TRBJ2-7; D is perhaps TRBD1 (8 bases). V was shortened by 4 bases and J by 3 bases, with 20 bases between the two germline ends. The CDR3 consists of 16 residues. Germline CDR1 and CDR2: SGDLS and YYNGEE. The chain's CDR3 is CASSPREGQANYEQYF. The CDR3 nucleotides are TGTGCCAGCAGCCCGAGGGAGGGACAGGCAAACTACGAGCAGTACTTC.

The V gene is TRBV30, the J gene TRBJ2-3; 10 bases are a match to TRBD2. J was trimmed by 3 bases and V by 0 bases; bases with no gene match: 3. Germline V gene sequence: CDR1 GTSNPN, CDR2 SVGIG (reference sequence). The CDR3 length is 15 residues. CDR3 protein: CAWSVFSGGTDTQYF. In DNA, the CDR3 is TGTGCCTGGAGTGTTTTTAGCGGGGGGACAGATACGCAGTATTTT.

The chain combines TRBV6-5 with TRBJ1-1; D uncertain. The V gene lost 6 bases and the J gene lost 10 bases, with 18 bases spanning the gap. CDR3 length: 13 amino acids. Germline V gene data show CDR1 as MNHEY and CDR2 as SVGAGI. CDR3 bases: TGTGCCAGCAGAATGGGAGACGGAGGGAGAGCTTTCTTT. This encodes CASRMGDGGRAFF.

V and J are TRBV10-2 and TRBJ2-7, with 10 nucleotides matching TRBD2. The CDR3 covers 16 residues. CDR1 is WSHSY, CDR2 SAAADI, per germline. J lost 2 bases, V lost 6 bases, and 10 bases had no gene match. This CDR3 is CASSSPPSGGPYEQYF. CDR3 in DNA: TGCGCCAGCAGCTCCCCCCCTAGCGGGGGACCCTACGAGCAGTACTTC.

The sample holds a few counts of this clone. The chain's CDR3 is CASRKDSYGYTF. The CDR3 bases are TGCGCCAGCAGGAAGGACAGCTATGGCTACACCTTC. The V and J genes are TRBV10-2 and TRBJ1-2, with D perhaps matching TRBD1 (6 bases). The germline V and J ends were trimmed by 6 bases and 4 bases, with 9 bases remaining between them. The CDR3 is 12 amino acids. Looked up from germline, CDR1 is WSHSY and CDR2 is SAAADI.

V is TRBV7-2 and J is TRBJ1-3, with a possible D match to TRBD1 (5 bases). Trimming left V 0 bases short and J 0 bases short, with 9 bases between. The CDR3 loop spans 16 amino acids. The germline gives CDR1 SGHTA, CDR2 FQGNSA. The CDR3 DNA reads TGTGCCAGCAGCTTAGCGGACACCAACTCTGGAAACACCATATATTTT. It translates to CASSLADTNSGNTIYF.

This clone was observed a handful of times. CDR3 protein: CASSGEMNTEAFF. CDR3 DNA: TGTGCCAGCAGCGGTGAGATGAACACTGAAGCTTTCTTT. V and J are TRBV6-2 or TRBV6-3 and TRBJ1-1, with D unclear. The CDR3 is 13 amino acids. V was cut by 6 bases and J by 0 bases, with 8 bases left in between. Germline loops: CDR1 MNHEY, CDR2 SVGEGT.

The chain uses TRBV6-5 and TRBJ2-7; possibly TRBD2 for D (6 bases). Trimming took 8 bases from V and 4 from J, leaving 18 bases between them. Germline V CDR1 and CDR2: MNHEY, SVGAGI. The CDR3 runs 14 residues. CDR3 loop: CASVLEGLSYEQYF. DNA of the CDR3: TGTGCCAGCGTACTCGAGGGACTGTCGTACGAGCAGTACTTC.

The chain is built from TRBV18 and TRBJ2-2, with TRBD2 matching over 7 bases. Germline loops: CDR1 KGHSH, CDR2 LQKENI. This CDR3 spans 15 amino acids. The V segment lost 4 bases and the J segment 0 bases; nucleotides outside the gene matches: 2. The CDR3 nucleotides read TGTGCCAGCTCACAGCGGGGCGCGAACACCGGGGAGCTGTTTTTT. This gives the protein CASSQRGANTGELFF.

The chain carries TRBV7-9 and TRBJ1-4, with 12 bases aligning to TRBD1. Trimming at V came to 5 bases and at J to 8 bases, leaving 6 bases not matched to a gene. The CDR3 sequence is 15 residues long. Germline CDR1 SEHNR, CDR2 FQNEAQ (reference sequence). The CDR3 bases are TGTGCCAGCAGCCCTTCCGGGACAGGGGGCGAAAAACTGTTTTTT. It is translated as CASSPSGTGGEKLFF.

V and J are TRBV9 and TRBJ1-4; 8 positions agree with TRBD1. CDR1 SGDLS and CDR2 YYNGEE come from the germline V gene. The V and J ends lost 3 bases and 3 bases, in that order; junction bases with no gene match: 4. The CDR3 has 15 residues. The CDR3 coding sequence is TGTGCCAGCAGCGAGGGGACAGGAGCTAATGAAAAACTGTTTTTT. Translation gives CASSEGTGANEKLFF. Combining the CDR3 with reference TRBV9 and TRBJ1-4 gives the whole variable domain DSGVTQTPKHLITATGQRVTLRCSPRSGDLSVYWYQQSLDQGLQFLIQYYNGEERAKGNILERFSAQQFPDLHSELNLSSLELGDSALYFCASSEGTGANEKLFFGSGTQLSVL.

The chain is built from TRBV12-3 or TRBV12-4 and TRBJ1-4, with D maybe TRBD1 (6 bases). This CDR3 comprises 12 residues. V was clipped by 8 bases and J by 8 bases, with 12 bases between them. Written as DNA, the CDR3 is TGTGCCAGCGGGCAGGGGACGGAAAAACTGTTTTTT. Residues: CASGQGTEKLFF.